This TCR beta chain was identified in a study of CD8+ T cells in alopecia areata. Broader study findings: Scalp samples also yield sequences from resident alphabeta T cells of normal skin. Especially in alopecia totalis/universalis, lesional scalp showed greater clonality than normal scalp did.

The CDR3 contains 15 residues. Trimming removed 5 bases from V and 3 bases from J; junction bases left unmatched: 5. Germline-derived CDR1 and CDR2 are MNHEY and SMNVEV (reference sequence). As part of sample collection, lesional scalp punch biopsies and peripheral blood were taken from alopecia areata patients. CD4+ and CD8+ T cells were sorted from PBMCs. RNA extraction and reverse transcription yielded cDNA as sequencing template. This table comes from immunoSEQ multiplex PCR, and its TCRdb copy is limited to in-frame clones, with some not included. The table records about 180,000 clones, approximately 70% of them present only once. On this clone: Antigen specificity is unknown.

This receptor was identified in a human donor with alopecia areata. Source: CD8+ T cells sorted from blood, taken at week 0. The chain combines TRBV27 with TRBJ2-2, with 8 bases that match TRBD2. The chain's CDR3 is CASSDSGVYTGELFF. The CDR3 nucleotides read TGTGCCAGCAGTGATAGCGGGGTCTACACCGGGGAGCTGTTTTTT.